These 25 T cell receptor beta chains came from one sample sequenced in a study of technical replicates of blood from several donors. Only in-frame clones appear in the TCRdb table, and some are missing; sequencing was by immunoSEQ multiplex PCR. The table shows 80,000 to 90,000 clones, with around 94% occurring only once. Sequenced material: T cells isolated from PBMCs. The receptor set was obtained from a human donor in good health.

DNA of the CDR3: TGTGCCAGCAGCTTATCGGGCTACGAGCAGTACTTC. As protein: CASSLSGYEQYF. The chain recombines TRBV7-6 with TRBJ2-7; D ambiguous. V was trimmed by 2 bases and J by 3 bases, leaving 5 bases between them. Germline CDR1 is SGHVS and CDR2 is FNYEAQ. The CDR3 consists of 12 residues.

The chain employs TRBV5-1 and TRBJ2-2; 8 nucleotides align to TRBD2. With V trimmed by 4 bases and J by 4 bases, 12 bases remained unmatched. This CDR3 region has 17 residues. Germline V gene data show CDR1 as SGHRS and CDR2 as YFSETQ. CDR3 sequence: CASSKLGGLGGTGELFF. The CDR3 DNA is TGCGCCAGCAGCAAACTCGGGGGACTAGGGGGCACCGGGGAGCTGTTTTTT.

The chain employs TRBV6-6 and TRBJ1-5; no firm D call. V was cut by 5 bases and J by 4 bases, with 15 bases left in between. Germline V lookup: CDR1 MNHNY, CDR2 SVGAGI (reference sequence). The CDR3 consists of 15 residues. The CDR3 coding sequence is TGTGCCAGCAGTGATTTGCGGACGGGAAATCAGCCCCAGCATTTT. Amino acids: CASSDLRTGNQPQHF.

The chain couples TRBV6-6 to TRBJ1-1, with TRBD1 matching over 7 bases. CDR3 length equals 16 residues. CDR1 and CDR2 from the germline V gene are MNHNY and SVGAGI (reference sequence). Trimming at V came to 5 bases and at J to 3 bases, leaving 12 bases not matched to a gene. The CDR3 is CASSLYSGTADTEAFF. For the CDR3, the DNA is TGTGCCAGCAGTCTTTACTCCGGGACAGCTGACACTGAAGCTTTCTTT.

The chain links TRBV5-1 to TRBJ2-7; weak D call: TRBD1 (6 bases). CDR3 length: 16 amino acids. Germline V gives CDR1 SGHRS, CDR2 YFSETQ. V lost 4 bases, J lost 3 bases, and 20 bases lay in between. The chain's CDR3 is CASSIWTGTSNYEQYF. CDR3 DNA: TGCGCCAGCAGCATCTGGACCGGGACATCAAACTACGAGCAGTACTTC. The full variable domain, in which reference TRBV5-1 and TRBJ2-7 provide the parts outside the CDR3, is KAGVTQTPRYLIKTRGQQVTLSCSPISGHRSVSWYQQTPGQGLQFLFEYFSETQRNKGNFPGRFSGRQFSNSRSEMNVSTLELGDSALYLCASSIWTGTSNYEQYFGPGTRLTVT.

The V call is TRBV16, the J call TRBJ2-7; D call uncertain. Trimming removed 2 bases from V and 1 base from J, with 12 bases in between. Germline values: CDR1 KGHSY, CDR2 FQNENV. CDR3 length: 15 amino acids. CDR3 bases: TGTGCCAGCAGCCAAATTAAGTTGAGATCCTACGAGCAGTACTTC. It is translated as CASSQIKLRSYEQYF.

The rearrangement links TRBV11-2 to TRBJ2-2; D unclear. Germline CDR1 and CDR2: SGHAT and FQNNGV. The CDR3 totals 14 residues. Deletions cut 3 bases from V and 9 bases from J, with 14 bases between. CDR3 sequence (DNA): TGTGCCAGCAGCTTCTCGAGAGCGCTCCGGGAGCTGTTTTTT. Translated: CASSFSRALRELFF.

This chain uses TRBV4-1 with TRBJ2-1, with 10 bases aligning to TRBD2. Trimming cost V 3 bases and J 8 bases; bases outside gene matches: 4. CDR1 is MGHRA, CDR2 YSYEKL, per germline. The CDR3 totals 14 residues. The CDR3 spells CASSHPTSGYEQFF. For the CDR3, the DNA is TGCGCCAGCAGCCACCCGACTAGCGGGTATGAGCAGTTCTTC.

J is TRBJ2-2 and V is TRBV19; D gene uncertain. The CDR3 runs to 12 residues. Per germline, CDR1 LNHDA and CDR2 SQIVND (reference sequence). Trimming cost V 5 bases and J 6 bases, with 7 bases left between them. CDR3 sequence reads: CASSSYPGELFF. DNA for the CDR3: TGTGCCAGTAGTTCGTATCCCGGGGAGCTGTTTTTT.

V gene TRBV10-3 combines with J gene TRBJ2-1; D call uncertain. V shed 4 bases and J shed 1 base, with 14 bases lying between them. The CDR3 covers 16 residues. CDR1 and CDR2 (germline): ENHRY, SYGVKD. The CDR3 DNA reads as TGTGCCATCAGTGGGCGCGGTATACCTTCCTACAATGAGCAGTTCTTC. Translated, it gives CAISGRGIPSYNEQFF.

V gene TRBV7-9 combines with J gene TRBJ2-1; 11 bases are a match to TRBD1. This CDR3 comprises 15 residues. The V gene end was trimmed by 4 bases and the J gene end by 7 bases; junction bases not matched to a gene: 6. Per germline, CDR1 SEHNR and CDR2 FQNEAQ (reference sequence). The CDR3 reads CASSSKDRGPNEQFF. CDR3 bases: TGTGCCAGCAGCTCAAAGGACAGGGGGCCGAATGAGCAGTTCTTC.

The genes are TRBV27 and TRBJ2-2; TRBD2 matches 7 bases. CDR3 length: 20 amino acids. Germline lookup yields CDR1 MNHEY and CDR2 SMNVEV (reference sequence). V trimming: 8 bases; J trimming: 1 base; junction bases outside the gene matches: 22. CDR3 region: CASGIRTPRRGGQNTGELFF. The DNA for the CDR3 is TGTGCCAGCGGCATCCGGACCCCCAGGCGGGGAGGGCAGAACACCGGGGAGCTGTTTTTT.

CDR3 loop: CASSLISGRAGDTQYF. In DNA, the CDR3 is TGTGCCAGCAGCTTAATTAGCGGGAGGGCCGGAGATACGCAGTATTTT. The chain joins TRBV11-2 to TRBJ2-3; the match to TRBD2 covers 11 bases. Per the germline V gene, CDR1 is SGHAT and CDR2 is FQNNGV. The length of the CDR3 is 16 residues. After removal of 2 bases from V and 5 bases from J, the junction contained 6 bases not matched to a gene.

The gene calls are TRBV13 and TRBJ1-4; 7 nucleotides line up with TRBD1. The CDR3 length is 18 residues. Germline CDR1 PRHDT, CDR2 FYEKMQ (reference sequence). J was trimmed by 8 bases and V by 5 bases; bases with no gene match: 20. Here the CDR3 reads CASSRGSRDSHRSEKLFF. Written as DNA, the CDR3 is TGTGCCAGCAGCCGAGGGTCCCGGGACAGTCATCGAAGCGAAAAACTGTTTTTT.

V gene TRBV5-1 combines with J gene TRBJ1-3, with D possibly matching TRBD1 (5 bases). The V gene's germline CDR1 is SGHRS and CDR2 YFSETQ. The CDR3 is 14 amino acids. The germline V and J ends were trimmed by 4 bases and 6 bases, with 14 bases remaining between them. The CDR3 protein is CASSLQGGENTIYF. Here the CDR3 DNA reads TGCGCCAGCAGCCTGCAGGGAGGGGAAAACACCATATATTTT.

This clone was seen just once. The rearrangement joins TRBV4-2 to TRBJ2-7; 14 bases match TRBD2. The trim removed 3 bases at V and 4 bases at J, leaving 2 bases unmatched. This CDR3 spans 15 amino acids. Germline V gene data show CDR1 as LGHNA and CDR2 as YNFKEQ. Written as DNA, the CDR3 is TGTGCCAGCAGCCAGGGACTAGCGGGAGTATACGAGCAGTACTTC. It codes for CASSQGLAGVYEQYF.

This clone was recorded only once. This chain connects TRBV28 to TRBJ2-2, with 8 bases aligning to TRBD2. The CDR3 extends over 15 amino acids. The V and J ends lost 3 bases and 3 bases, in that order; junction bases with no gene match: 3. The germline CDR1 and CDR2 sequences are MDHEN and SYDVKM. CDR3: CASSFREGHTGELFF. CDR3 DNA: TGTGCCAGCAGTTTCCGGGAGGGACACACCGGGGAGCTGTTTTTT.

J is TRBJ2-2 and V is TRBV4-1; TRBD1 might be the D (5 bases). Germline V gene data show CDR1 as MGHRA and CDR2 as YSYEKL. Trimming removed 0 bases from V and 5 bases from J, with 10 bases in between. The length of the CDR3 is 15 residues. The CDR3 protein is CASSQDGAGTGELFF. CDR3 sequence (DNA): TGCGCCAGCAGCCAAGATGGGGCTGGGACCGGGGAGCTGTTTTTT.

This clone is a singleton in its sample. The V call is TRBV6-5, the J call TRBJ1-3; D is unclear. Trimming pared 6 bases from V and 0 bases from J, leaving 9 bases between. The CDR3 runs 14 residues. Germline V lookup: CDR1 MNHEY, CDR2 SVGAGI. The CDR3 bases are TGTGCCAGCAGGCCCGTACACTCTGGAAACACCATATATTTT. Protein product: CASRPVHSGNTIYF.

Written as DNA, the CDR3 is TGCAGCGTCCGACAGGAAACTAACTATGGCTACACCTTC. Amino acid sequence: CSVRQETNYGYTF. This chain connects TRBV29-1 to TRBJ1-2; D is perhaps TRBD1 (6 bases). CDR1 SQVTM and CDR2 ANQGSEA come from the germline V gene. V was pared by 6 bases and J by 0 bases, with 11 bases between. The CDR3 covers 13 residues.

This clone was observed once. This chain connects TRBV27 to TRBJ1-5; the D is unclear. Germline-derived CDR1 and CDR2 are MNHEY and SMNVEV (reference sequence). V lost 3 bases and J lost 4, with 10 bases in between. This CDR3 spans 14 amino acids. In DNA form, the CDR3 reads TGTGCCAGCAGTTTTGCCCCTCGGAATCAGCCCCAGCATTTT. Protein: CASSFAPRNQPQHF.

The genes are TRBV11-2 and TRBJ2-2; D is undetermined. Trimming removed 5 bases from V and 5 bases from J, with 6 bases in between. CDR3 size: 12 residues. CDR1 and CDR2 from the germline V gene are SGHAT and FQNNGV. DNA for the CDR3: TGTGCCAGCAGCCCACAAACCGGGGAGCTGTTTTTT. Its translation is CASSPQTGELFF.

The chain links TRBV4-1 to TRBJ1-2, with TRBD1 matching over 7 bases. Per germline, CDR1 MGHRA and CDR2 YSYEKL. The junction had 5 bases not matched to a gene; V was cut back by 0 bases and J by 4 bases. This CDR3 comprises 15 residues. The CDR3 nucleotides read TGCGCCAGCAGCCAAGATTGGCGACAGGGCTATGGCTACACCTTC. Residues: CASSQDWRQGYGYTF.

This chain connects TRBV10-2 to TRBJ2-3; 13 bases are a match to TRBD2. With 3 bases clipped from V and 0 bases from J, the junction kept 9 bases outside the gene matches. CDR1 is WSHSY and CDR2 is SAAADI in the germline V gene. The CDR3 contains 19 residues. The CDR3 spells CASSDTSGRANPSTDTQYF. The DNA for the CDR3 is TGCGCCAGCAGTGATACTAGCGGGAGGGCCAACCCTAGCACAGATACGCAGTATTTT.

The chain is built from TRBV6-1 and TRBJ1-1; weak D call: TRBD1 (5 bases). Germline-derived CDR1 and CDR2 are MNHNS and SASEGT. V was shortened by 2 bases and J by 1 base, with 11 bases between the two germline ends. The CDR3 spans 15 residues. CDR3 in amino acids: CASSEWQGANTEAFF. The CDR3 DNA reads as TGTGCCAGCAGTGAATGGCAAGGGGCGAACACTGAAGCTTTCTTT.